This T cell receptor (beta chain) derives from a study of OX40 agonist ivuxolimab in advanced cancers. Findings of the study overall: Both blood CD4+ and CD8+ T cells showed clonal growth by week 6 at 0.1 to 3.0 mg/kg.

This clone showed up just once. Antigen: not known. Some clones are missing from TCRdb's copy, which holds only in-frame ones; the method was immunoSEQ multiplex PCR. The sample lists approximately 60,000 clones, around four fifths occurring once. This TCR derives from an adult with an advanced solid tumor such as melanoma, head and neck, liver or kidney cancer. This sample comprised CD4+ or CD8+ T cells sorted from blood, obtained in a trial of the OX40 agonist ivuxolimab.

CDR3 amino acids: CASSLGTEDLTQYF. CDR3 sequence (DNA): TGTGCCAGCTCCCTCGGGACAGAAGACCTTACGCAGTATTTT. The chain links TRBV2 to TRBJ2-3; the match to TRBD1 covers 7 bases. This CDR3 has 14 residues. Losses at the gene ends were 8 bases for V and 8 bases for J; bases not matched to a gene: 13. CDR1 is SNHLY and CDR2 is FYNNEI in the germline V gene.